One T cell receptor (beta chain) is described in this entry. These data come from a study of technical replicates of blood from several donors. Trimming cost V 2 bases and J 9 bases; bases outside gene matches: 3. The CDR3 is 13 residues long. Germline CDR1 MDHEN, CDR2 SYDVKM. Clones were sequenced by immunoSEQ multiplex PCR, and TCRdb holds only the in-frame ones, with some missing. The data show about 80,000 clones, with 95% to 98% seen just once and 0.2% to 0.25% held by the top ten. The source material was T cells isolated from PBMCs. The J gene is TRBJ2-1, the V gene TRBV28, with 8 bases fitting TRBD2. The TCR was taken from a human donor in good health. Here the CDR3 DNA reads TGTGCCAGCAGTTTAACGGGAGGGCCTGAGCAGTTCTTC. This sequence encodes CASSLTGGPEQFF.